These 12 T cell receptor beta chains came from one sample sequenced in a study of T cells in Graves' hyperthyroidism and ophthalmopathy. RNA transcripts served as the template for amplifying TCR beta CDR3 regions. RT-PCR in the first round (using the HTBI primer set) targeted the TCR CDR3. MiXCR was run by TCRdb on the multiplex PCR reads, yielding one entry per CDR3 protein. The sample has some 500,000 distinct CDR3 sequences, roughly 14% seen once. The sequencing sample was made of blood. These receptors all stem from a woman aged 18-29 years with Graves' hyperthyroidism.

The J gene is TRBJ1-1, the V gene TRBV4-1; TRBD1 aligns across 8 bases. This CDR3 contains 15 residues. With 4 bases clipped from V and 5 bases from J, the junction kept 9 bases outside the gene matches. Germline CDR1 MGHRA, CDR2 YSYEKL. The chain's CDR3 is CASSRQTGAGTEAFF. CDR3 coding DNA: TGCGCCAGCAGCCGGCAGACAGGGGCAGGAACTGAAGCTTTCTTT.

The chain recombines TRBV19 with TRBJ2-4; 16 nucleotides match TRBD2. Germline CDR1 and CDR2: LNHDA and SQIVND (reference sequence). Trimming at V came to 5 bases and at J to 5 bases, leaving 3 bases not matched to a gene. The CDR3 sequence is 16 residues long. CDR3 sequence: CASSGTSGRAENIQYF. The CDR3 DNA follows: TGTGCCAGTAGTGGGACTAGCGGGAGGGCGGAAAACATTCAGTACTTC. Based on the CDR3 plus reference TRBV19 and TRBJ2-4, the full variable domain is DGGITQSPKYLFRKEGQNVTLSCEQNLNHDAMYWYRQDPGQGLRLIYYSQIVNDFQKGDIAEGYSVSREKKESFPLTVTSAQKNPTAFYLCASSGTSGRAENIQYFGAGTRLSVL.

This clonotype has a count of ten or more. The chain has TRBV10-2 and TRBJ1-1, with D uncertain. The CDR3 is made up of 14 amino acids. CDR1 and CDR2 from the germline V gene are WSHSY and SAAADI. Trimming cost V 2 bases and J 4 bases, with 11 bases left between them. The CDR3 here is CASSEGGVGTEAFF. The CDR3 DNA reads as TGCGCCAGCAGTGAGGGCGGGGTTGGCACTGAAGCTTTCTTT.

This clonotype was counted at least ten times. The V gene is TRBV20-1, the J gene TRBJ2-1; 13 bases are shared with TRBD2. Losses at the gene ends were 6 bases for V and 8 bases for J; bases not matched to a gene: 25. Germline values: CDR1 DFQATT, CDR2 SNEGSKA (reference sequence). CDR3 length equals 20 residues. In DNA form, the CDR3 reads TGCAGTGCCCCCCCACCCCCTCGGACTAGCGGGAGTGGAAGGAGAGATGAGCAGTTCTTC. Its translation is CSAPPPPRTSGSGRRDEQFF.

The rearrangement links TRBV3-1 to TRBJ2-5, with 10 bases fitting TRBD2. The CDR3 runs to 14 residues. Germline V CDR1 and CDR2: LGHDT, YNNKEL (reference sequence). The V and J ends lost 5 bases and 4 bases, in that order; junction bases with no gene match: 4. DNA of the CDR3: TGTGCCAGCAGCGCACGACTAGCGGGAGAGACCCAGTACTTC. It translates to CASSARLAGETQYF.

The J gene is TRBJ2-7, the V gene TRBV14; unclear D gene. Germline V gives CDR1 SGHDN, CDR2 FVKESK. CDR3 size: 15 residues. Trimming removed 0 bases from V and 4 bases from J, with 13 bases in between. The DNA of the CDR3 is TGTGCCAGCAGCCAAGACCACCGACCGTGGTACGAGCAGTACTTC. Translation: CASSQDHRPWYEQYF.

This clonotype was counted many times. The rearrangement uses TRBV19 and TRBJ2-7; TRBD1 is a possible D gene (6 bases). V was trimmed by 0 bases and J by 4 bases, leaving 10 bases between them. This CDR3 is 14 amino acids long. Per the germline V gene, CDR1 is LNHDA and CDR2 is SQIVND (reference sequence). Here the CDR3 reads CASSIDTGNYEQYF. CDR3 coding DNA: TGTGCCAGTAGTATAGATACAGGGAATTACGAGCAGTACTTC.

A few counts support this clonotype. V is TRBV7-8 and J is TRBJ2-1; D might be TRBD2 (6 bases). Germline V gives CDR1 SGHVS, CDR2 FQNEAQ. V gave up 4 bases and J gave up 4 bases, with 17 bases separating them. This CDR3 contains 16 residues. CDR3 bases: TGTGCCAGCAGCTCACACCGGGACTTCCAGTACAATGAGCAGTTCTTC. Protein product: CASSSHRDFQYNEQFF.

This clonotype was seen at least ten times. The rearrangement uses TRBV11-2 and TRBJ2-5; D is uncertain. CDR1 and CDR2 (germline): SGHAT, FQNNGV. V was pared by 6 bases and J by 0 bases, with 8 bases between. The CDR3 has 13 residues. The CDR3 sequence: CASSLRDQETQYF. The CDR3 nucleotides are TGTGCCAGCAGTCTACGGGACCAAGAGACCCAGTACTTC.

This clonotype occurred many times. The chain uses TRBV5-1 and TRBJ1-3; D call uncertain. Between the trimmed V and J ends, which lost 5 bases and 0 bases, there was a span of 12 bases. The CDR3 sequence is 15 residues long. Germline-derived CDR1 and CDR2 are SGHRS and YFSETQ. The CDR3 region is CASSLGPSSGNTIYF. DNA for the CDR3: TGCGCCAGCAGTCTTGGACCGAGCTCTGGAAACACCATATATTTT. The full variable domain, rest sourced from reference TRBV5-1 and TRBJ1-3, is KAGVTQTPRYLIKTRGQQVTLSCSPISGHRSVSWYQQTPGQGLQFLFEYFSETQRNKGNFPGRFSGRQFSNSRSEMNVSTLELGDSALYLCASSLGPSSGNTIYFGEGSWLTVV.

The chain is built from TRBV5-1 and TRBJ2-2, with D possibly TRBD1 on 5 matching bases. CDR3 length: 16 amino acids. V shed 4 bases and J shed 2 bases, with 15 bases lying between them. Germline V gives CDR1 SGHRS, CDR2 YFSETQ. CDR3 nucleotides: TGCGCCAGCAGCCACCCCGACAGATCCAACACCGGGGAGCTGTTTTTT. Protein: CASSHPDRSNTGELFF. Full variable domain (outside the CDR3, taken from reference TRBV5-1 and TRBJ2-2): KAGVTQTPRYLIKTRGQQVTLSCSPISGHRSVSWYQQTPGQGLQFLFEYFSETQRNKGNFPGRFSGRQFSNSRSEMNVSTLELGDSALYLCASSHPDRSNTGELFFGEGSRLTVL.

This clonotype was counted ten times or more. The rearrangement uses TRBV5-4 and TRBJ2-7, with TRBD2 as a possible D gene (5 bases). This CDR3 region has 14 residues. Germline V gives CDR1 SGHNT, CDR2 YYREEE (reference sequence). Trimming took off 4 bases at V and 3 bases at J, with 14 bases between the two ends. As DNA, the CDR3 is TGTGCCAGCAGCCGACCCGGAGGTCACTACGAGCAGTACTTC. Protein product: CASSRPGGHYEQYF.